The 20 T cell receptor beta chains reported below all come from one sample, sequenced in a study of blood T cell repertoires in COVID-19. Generated by immunoSEQ multiplex PCR, the TCRdb table keeps only in-frame clones and is missing some. Of hundreds of thousands of clones in the sample, 75% to 90% were seen once. The sequencing input was PBMCs or T cells enriched from blood (not recorded which). Receptors were obtained from a young woman who had recovered from COVID-19.

The chain combines TRBV7-8 with TRBJ2-7; 7 nucleotides line up with TRBD2. J gave up 0 bases and V 1 base, and 3 bases lay outside the gene matches. This CDR3 region has 15 residues. Germline V CDR1 and CDR2: SGHVS, FQNEAQ. The CDR3 DNA is TGTGCCAGCAGCTTAGGGCGGGGGAGCTCCTACGAGCAGTACTTC. Amino acid sequence: CASSLGRGSSYEQYF.

In this sample, this clone turned up once. This chain joins TRBV4-3 and TRBJ2-7; TRBD1 is a possible D gene (6 bases). Trimming pared 0 bases from V and 2 bases from J, leaving 11 bases between. CDR3 length: 15 residues. Germline CDR1 reads LGHNA; CDR2 reads YSLEER. The CDR3: CASSQDEPGAYEQYF. Here the CDR3 DNA reads TGCGCCAGCAGCCAAGATGAGCCAGGGGCCTACGAGCAGTACTTC.

The rearrangement links TRBV19 to TRBJ2-3; 10 bases map to TRBD2. V was clipped by 1 base and J by 3 bases; unmatched bases: 7. Germline CDR1 and CDR2: LNHDA and SQIVND (reference sequence). The CDR3 sequence is 17 residues long. In DNA form, the CDR3 reads TGTGCCAGTAGTATAGGGCAAGCGGGAGGGTATACAGATACGCAGTATTTT. It encodes CASSIGQAGGYTDTQYF.

This clone came up once. The V gene is TRBV28, the J gene TRBJ1-2; 8 bases fit TRBD1. Germline values: CDR1 MDHEN, CDR2 SYDVKM. The CDR3 consists of 15 residues. The ends lost 10 bases at V and 7 bases at J; junction bases unmatched: 17. DNA of the CDR3: TGTGCCACTACGACAGGGGTGAACTCTAATGGTGGCTACACCTTC. Its translation: CATTTGVNSNGGYTF.

This clone was counted only a few times. The rearrangement links TRBV9 to TRBJ1-1; D gene ambiguous. The CDR3 loop spans 13 amino acids. Per the germline V gene, CDR1 is SGDLS and CDR2 is YYNGEE. V was trimmed by 0 bases and J by 0 bases, leaving 3 bases between them. CDR3 in DNA: TGTGCCAGCAGCGTAGGTATGAACACTGAAGCTTTCTTT. It encodes CASSVGMNTEAFF.

The chain has TRBV4-1 and TRBJ1-2; D call uncertain. Per the germline V gene, CDR1 is MGHRA and CDR2 is YSYEKL. The V end lost 1 base, the J end lost 8 bases, and 8 bases lay between the germline ends. The CDR3 length is 12 residues. The CDR3 loop is CASSQGSGGYTF. DNA of the CDR3: TGCGCCAGCAGCCAAGGGAGCGGAGGCTACACCTTC.

The V gene is TRBV10-3, the J gene TRBJ1-2; the D gene is possibly TRBD1 (6 bases). V was pared by 8 bases and J by 8 bases, with 18 bases between. The V gene's germline CDR1 is ENHRY and CDR2 SYGVKD. This CDR3 comprises 13 residues. The CDR3 nucleotides read TGTGCCATCTCTGGGGGCATAAATGGGGGCTACACCTTC. Its translation is CAISGGINGGYTF.

The J gene is TRBJ2-7, the V gene TRBV19; weak D call: TRBD2 (6 bases). Germline lookup yields CDR1 LNHDA and CDR2 SQIVND (reference sequence). V was trimmed by 7 bases and J by 3 bases, leaving 13 bases between them. The CDR3 runs to 13 residues. CDR3 nucleotide sequence: TGTGCCAGTAAATCGGAGGGATTCTACGAGCAGTACTTC. It is translated as CASKSEGFYEQYF.

The V gene is TRBV6-5, the J gene TRBJ2-2; D unclear. Germline CDR1 reads MNHEY; CDR2 reads SVGAGI. The CDR3 consists of 13 residues. V was pared by 6 bases and J by 4 bases, with 9 bases between. The CDR3 protein is CASRSSVTGELFF. In nucleotides, the CDR3 is TGTGCCAGCAGGTCAAGCGTCACCGGGGAGCTGTTTTTT.

V and J are TRBV10-3 and TRBJ2-7, with a tentative D call TRBD1 (5 bases). The CDR3 runs to 11 residues. Germline assignment: CDR1 ENHRY and CDR2 SYGVKD. With 6 bases removed from V and 6 bases from J, the gap between germline ends came to 9 bases. In nucleotides, the CDR3 is TGTGCCATCAGCCAGGGTAGCGAGCAGTACTTC. Protein: CAISQGSEQYF.

The CDR3 nucleotides read TGTGCCTGGAGGGCAGGGGTGCGGAATGAGCAGTTCTTC. Translating it yields CAWRAGVRNEQFF. The chain couples TRBV30 to TRBJ2-1; possibly TRBD1 for D (6 bases). CDR1 and CDR2 from the germline V gene are GTSNPN and SVGIG (reference sequence). The CDR3 sequence is 13 residues long. V lost 3 bases and J lost 7, with 13 bases in between.

Here the CDR3 reads CASSLAATGLRGYTF. The DNA of the CDR3 is TGTGCCAGCAGCTTGGCTGCTACAGGGCTGCGTGGCTACACCTTC. The chain recombines TRBV5-4 with TRBJ1-2; tentatively, D is TRBD1 (6 bases). The CDR3 is 15 residues long. Germline V gene sequence: CDR1 SGHNT, CDR2 YYREEE (reference sequence). Trimming left V 0 bases short and J 7 bases short, with 16 bases between.

The V and J genes are TRBV12-3 or TRBV12-4 and TRBJ1-2; 7 nucleotides agree with TRBD1. With 6 bases clipped from V and 2 bases from J, the junction kept 3 bases outside the gene matches. CDR3 length: 13 amino acids. The CDR3 sequence is CASSQDRNYGYTF. CDR3 nucleotides: TGTGCCAGCAGCCAGGACAGGAACTATGGCTACACCTTC.

This clone was seen only a few times. CDR3 sequence: CASSTTGTGTFRGYTF. CDR3 nucleotides: TGTGCCAGCAGCACCACCGGGACAGGGACGTTTCGTGGCTACACCTTC. The genes are TRBV28 and TRBJ1-2, with 9 bases lining up with TRBD1. This CDR3 contains 16 residues. The germline gives CDR1 MDHEN, CDR2 SYDVKM. The V and J ends lost 6 bases and 7 bases, in that order; junction bases with no gene match: 15.

The chain joins TRBV29-1 to TRBJ1-4, with TRBD1 matching 11 bases. The V gene's germline CDR1 is SQVTM and CDR2 ANQGSEA. Trimming took 4 bases from V and 8 from J; bases not matched to a gene: 0. This CDR3 contains 12 residues. The DNA of the CDR3 is TGCAGCGTTGGGGACAGGGGGGAAAAACTGTTTTTT. It translates to CSVGDRGEKLFF.

V is TRBV28 and J is TRBJ2-1; 8 nucleotides line up with TRBD2. The V segment lost 7 bases and the J segment 9 bases; nucleotides outside the gene matches: 8. The CDR3 totals 13 residues. Germline V CDR1 and CDR2: MDHEN, SYDVKM. CDR3 bases: TGTGCCAGCAATCCGGGGGGGAGGAGTGAGCAGTTCTTC. Encoded protein: CASNPGGRSEQFF.

This chain joins TRBV28 and TRBJ1-3; D is possibly TRBD1 (5 bases). V shed 4 bases and J shed 4 bases, with 23 bases lying between them. The length of the CDR3 is 18 residues. CDR1 and CDR2 (germline): MDHEN, SYDVKM. The chain's CDR3 is CASSSWGETLREGNTIYF. The DNA of the CDR3 is TGTGCCAGCAGTTCGTGGGGGGAAACCTTACGAGAGGGAAACACCATATATTTT. The whole variable domain, remainder taken from reference TRBV28 and TRBJ1-3, is DVKVTQSSRYLVKRTGEKVFLECVQDMDHENMFWYRQDPGLGLRLIYFSYDVKMKEKGDIPEGYSVSREKKERFSLILESASTNQTSMYLCASSSWGETLREGNTIYFGEGSWLTVV.

The rearrangement links TRBV12-3 or TRBV12-4 to TRBJ1-1, with a possible D match to TRBD1 (6 bases). The CDR3 spans 12 residues. V was pared by 6 bases and J by 8 bases, with 13 bases between. The CDR3 spells CASSLQGIEAFF. In DNA form, the CDR3 reads TGTGCCAGCAGCCTACAGGGAATAGAAGCTTTCTTT.

The rearrangement links TRBV12-3 or TRBV12-4 to TRBJ1-1, with D perhaps TRBD1 (5 bases). The length of the CDR3 is 13 residues. The V gene lost 6 bases and the J gene lost 2 bases, with 10 bases spanning the gap. The chain's CDR3 is CASRSRVNTEAFF. The DNA for the CDR3 is TGTGCCAGCAGGTCCAGGGTTAACACTGAAGCTTTCTTT.

The chain links TRBV9 to TRBJ1-1; the match to TRBD1 covers 9 bases. J lost 4 bases, V lost 0 bases, and 22 bases had no gene match. The CDR3 length is 21 residues. Germline CDR1 reads SGDLS; CDR2 reads YYNGEE. DNA for the CDR3: TGTGCCAGCAGCGTAGAGGGGGCCTGGGGACAGGGAGGAGGCCGGGCCACTGAAGCTTTCTTT. Translation gives CASSVEGAWGQGGGRATEAFF.